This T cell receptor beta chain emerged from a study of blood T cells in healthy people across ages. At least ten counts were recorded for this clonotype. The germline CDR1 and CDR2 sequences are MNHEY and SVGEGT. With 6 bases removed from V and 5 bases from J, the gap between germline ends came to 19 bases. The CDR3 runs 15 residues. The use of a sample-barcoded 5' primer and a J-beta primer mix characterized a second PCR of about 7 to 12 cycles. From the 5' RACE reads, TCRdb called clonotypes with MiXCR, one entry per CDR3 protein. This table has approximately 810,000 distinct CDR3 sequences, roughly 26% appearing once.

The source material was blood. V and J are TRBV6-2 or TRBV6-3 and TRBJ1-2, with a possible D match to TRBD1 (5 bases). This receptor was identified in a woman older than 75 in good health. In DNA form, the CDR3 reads TGTGCCAGCAGCCATCCCGTCCAGGGCGTGTATGGCTACACCTTC. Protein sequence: CASSHPVQGVYGYTF.